This T cell receptor (beta chain) was sequenced during a study of early T cells in non-severe SARS-CoV-2 infection. TCRdb re-analysed the 5' RACE reads in MiXCR, keeping a single row per CDR3 protein. The sample records some 91,000 distinct CDR3 sequences, under 15% being singletons. V was pared by 6 bases and J by 4 bases, with 11 bases of the junction left unmatched. The germline V gene encodes CDR1 DFQATT and CDR2 SNEGSKA (reference sequence). The CDR3 runs to 16 residues. This clonotype has ten or more counts. Sequencing was done on a sample of whole blood. The V gene is TRBV20-1, the J gene TRBJ2-2; 10 bases fit TRBD2. The receptor comes from an adult who was a healthcare worker with PCR-confirmed SARS-CoV-2 infection or an uninfected control (not recorded which). The CDR3: CSAAGAGGPGTGELFF. The CDR3 nucleotides read TGCAGTGCCGCGGGAGCGGGGGGGCCGGGCACCGGGGAGCTGTTTTTT.